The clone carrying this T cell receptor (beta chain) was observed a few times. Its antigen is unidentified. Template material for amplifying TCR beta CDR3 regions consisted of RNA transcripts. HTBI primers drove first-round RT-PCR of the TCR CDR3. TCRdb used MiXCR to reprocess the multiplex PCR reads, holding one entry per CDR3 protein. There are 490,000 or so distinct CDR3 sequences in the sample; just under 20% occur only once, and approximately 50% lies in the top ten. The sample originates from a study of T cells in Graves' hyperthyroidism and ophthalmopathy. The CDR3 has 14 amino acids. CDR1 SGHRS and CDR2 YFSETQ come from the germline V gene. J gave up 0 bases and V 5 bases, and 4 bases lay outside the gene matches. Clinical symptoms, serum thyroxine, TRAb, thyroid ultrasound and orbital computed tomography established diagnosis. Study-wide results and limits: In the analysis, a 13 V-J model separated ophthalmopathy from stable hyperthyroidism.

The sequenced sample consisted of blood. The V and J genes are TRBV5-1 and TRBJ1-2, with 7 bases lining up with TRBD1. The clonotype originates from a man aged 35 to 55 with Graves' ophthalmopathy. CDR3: CASRQGTTNYGYTF. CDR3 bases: TGCGCCAGCAGACAGGGGACGACTAACTATGGCTACACCTTC.